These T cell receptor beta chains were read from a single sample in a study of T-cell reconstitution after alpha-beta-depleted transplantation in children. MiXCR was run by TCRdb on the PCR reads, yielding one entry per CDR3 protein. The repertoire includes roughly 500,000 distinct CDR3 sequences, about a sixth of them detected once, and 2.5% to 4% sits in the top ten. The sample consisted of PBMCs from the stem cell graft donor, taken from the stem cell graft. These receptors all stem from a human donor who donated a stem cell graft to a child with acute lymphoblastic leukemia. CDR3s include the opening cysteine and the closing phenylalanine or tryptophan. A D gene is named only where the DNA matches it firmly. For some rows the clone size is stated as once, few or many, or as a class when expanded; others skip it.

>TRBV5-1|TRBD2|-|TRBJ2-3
CASSWPTSGRLTDTQYF
TGCGCCAGCAGCTGGCCGACTAGCGGGAGGCTCACAGATACGCAGTATTTT
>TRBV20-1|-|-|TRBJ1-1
CSEPGLKAFF
TGCAGTGAACCCGGGCTAAAAGCTTTCTTT
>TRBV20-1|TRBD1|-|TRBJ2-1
CSAVLQGSYCSYNEQFF
TGCAGCGCCGTACTACAGGGGTCCTACTGCTCCTACAATGAGCAGTTCTTC
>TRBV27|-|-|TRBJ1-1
CASSPQYPGVGTEAFF
TGTGCCAGCAGTCCACAATACCCCGGGGTGGGCACTGAAGCTTTCTTT
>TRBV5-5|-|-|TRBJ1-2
CASSLEQQSIYGYTF
TGTGCCAGCAGCTTGGAACAGCAGTCAATCTATGGCTACACCTTC
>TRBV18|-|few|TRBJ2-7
CASSPFPRRKPLYEQYF
TGTGCCAGCTCACCTTTCCCAAGGAGGAAGCCACTCTACGAGCAGTACTTC
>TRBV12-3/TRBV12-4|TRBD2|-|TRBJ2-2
CASMGLVERELFF
TGTGCCAGCATGGGACTAGTGGAGAGGGAGCTGTTTTTT
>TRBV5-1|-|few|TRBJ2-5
CASSWIPGHLQETQYF
TGCGCCAGCAGCTGGATACCGGGACACCTCCAAGAGACCCAGTACTTC
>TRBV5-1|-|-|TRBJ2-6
CASAAGMSSGANVLTF
TGCGCCAGCGCGGCGGGGATGAGCTCTGGGGCCAACGTCCTGACTTTC
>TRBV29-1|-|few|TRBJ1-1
CSVESGTTEAFF
TGCAGCGTTGAATCAGGGACTACTGAAGCTTTCTTT
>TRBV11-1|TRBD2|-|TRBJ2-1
CASSFVNSTSGRSKEQFF
TGTGCCAGCAGCTTCGTAAATTCCACTAGCGGGAGATCGAAAGAGCAGTTCTTC
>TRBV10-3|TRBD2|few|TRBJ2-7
CAISVSAGGAYEQYF
TGTGCCATCAGTGTGTCAGCGGGAGGTGCCTACGAGCAGTACTTC
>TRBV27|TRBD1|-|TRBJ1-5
CASRRQGANQPQHF
TGTGCCAGCCGAAGACAGGGGGCGAATCAGCCCCAGCATTTT
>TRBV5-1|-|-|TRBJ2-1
CASSLALADNEQFF
TGCGCCAGCAGCTTGGCCCTGGCGGACAATGAGCAGTTCTTC
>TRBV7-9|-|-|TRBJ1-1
CASSLGVKGHTEAFF
TGTGCCAGCAGCTTAGGGGTCAAGGGGCACACTGAAGCTTTCTTT
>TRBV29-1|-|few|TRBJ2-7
CSVGTYEQYF
TGCAGCGTTGGTACCTACGAGCAGTACTTC
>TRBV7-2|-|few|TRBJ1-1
CASSFLLGGTTEAFF
TGTGCCAGCAGCTTTCTCTTGGGAGGTACCACTGAAGCTTTCTTT
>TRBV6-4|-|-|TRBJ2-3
CASSDQVTDTQYF
TGTGCCAGCAGTGACCAGGTAACAGATACGCAGTATTTT
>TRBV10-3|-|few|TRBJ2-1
CAISEGLGVSYNEQFF
TGTGCCATCAGTGAGGGTCTCGGGGTCTCCTACAATGAGCAGTTCTTC
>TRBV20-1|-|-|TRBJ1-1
CSAPGRGNTEAFF
TGCAGTGCTCCCGGACGGGGGAACACTGAAGCTTTCTTT
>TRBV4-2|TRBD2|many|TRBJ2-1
CASSQDGLAGGNEQFF
TGTGCCAGCAGCCAAGATGGGCTAGCGGGAGGTAATGAGCAGTTCTTC
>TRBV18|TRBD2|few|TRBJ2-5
CASSPRGGREETQYF
TGTGCCAGCTCACCGAGAGGCGGGAGGGAAGAGACCCAGTACTTC
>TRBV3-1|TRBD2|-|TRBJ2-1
CASSGTSGTPSYNEQFF
TGTGCCTCCTCCGGGACTAGCGGGACGCCCTCCTACAATGAGCAGTTCTTC
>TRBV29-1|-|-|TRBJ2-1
CSGGRGEEQFF
TGCAGCGGGGGCAGGGGAGAAGAGCAGTTCTTC
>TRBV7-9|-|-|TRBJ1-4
CASSLVGVNEKLFF
TGTGCCAGCAGCTTGGTGGGCGTAAATGAAAAACTGTTTTTT
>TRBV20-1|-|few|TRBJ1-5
CSARDLDGVSPQHF
TGCAGTGCTAGAGATCTGGACGGGGTCAGCCCCCAGCATTTT
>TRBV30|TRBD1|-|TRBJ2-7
CAWPRGNEQYF
TGTGCCTGGCCCAGGGGGAACGAGCAGTACTTC
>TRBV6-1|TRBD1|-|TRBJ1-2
CASSRTGNNYGYTF
TGTGCCAGCAGCCGGACAGGGAATAACTATGGCTACACCTTC
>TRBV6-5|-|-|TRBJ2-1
CASSSSLAVNEQFF
TGTGCCAGCAGTTCCTCACTAGCTGTCAATGAGCAGTTCTTC
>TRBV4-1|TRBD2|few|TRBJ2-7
CASSQLAGVRAYEQYF
TGCGCCAGCAGCCAGTTAGCGGGAGTAAGGGCCTACGAGCAGTACTTC
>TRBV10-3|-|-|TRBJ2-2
CAISESRDHYTGELFF
TGTGCCATCAGTGAGTCGAGGGACCACTACACCGGGGAGCTGTTTTTT
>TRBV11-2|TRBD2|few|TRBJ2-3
CASSLDSGRASDTQYF
TGTGCCAGCAGCCTCGACTCCGGGAGGGCCTCAGATACGCAGTATTTT
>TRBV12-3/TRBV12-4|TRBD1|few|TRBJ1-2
CASSFPGQGATF
TGTGCCAGCAGTTTCCCGGGACAGGGAGCCACCTTC